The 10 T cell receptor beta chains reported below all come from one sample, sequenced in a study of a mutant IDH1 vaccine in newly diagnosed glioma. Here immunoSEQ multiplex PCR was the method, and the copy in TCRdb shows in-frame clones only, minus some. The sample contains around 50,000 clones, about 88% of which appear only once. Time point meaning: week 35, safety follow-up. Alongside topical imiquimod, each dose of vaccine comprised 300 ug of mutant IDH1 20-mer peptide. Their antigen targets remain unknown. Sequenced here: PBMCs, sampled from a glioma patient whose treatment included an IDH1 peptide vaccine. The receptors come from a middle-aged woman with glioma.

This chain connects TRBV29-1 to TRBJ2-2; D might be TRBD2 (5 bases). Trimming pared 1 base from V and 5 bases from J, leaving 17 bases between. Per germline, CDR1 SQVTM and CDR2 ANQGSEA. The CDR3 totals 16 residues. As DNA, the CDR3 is TGCAGCGTTGAAGGCGATCACGGAACGGGGACCGGGGAGCTGTTTTTT. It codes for CSVEGDHGTGTGELFF.

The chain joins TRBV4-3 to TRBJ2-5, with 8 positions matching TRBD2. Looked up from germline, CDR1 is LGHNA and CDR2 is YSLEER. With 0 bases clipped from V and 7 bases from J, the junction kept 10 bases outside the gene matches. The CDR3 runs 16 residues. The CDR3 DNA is TGCGCCAGCAGCCAAGATTTCGGGGGGGCGTCGGGGACCCAGTACTTC. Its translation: CASSQDFGGASGTQYF.

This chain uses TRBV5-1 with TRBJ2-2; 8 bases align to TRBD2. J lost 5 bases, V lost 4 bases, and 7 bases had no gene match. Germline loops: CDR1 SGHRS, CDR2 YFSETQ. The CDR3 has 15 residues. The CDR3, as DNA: TGCGCCAGCAGCCAGCGCGGGGGGAGGACCGGGGAGCTGTTTTTT. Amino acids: CASSQRGGRTGELFF.

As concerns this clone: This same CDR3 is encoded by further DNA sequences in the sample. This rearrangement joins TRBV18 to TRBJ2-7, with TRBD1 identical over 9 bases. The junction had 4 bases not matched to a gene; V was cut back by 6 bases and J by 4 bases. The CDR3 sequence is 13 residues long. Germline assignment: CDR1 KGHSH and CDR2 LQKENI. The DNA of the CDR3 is TGTGCCAGCTCTCCCGGGACAGGGTACGAGCAGTACTTC. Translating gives CASSPGTGYEQYF.

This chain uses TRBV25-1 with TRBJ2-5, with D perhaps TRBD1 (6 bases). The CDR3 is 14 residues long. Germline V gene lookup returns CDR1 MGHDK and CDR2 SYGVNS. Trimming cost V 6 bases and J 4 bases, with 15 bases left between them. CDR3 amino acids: CASSPSGVRETQYF. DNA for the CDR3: TGTGCCAGCAGCCCCTCAGGGGTGAGAGAGACCCAGTACTTC.

CDR3 nucleotides: TGCGCCAGCAGCTTGTTCGCGGGGGCCCCAGATACGCAGTATTTT. Its protein product is CASSLFAGAPDTQYF. The rearrangement uses TRBV5-1 and TRBJ2-3; D possibly corresponds to TRBD2 (7 bases). Germline CDR1 and CDR2: SGHRS and YFSETQ. With 1 base removed from V and 4 bases from J, the gap between germline ends came to 13 bases. This CDR3 is 15 amino acids long.

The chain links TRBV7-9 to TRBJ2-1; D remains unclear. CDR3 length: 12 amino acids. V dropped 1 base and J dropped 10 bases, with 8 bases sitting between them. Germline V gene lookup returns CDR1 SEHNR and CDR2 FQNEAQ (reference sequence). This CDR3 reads CASSLVADEQFF. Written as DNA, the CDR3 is TGTGCCAGCAGCTTAGTGGCAGACGAGCAGTTCTTC.

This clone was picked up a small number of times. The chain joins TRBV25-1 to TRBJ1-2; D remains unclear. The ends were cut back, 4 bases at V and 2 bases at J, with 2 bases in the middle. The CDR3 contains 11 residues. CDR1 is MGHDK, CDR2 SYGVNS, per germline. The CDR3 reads CASSGNYGYTF. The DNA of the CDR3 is TGTGCCAGCAGTGGGAACTATGGCTACACCTTC.

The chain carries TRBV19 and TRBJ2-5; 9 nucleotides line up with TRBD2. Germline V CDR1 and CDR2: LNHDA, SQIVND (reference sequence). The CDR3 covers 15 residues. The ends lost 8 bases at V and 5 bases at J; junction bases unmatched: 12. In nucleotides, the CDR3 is TGTGCCAGTGGGGGCGGACTAGCGTACCGGGAGACCCAGTACTTC. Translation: CASGGGLAYRETQYF.

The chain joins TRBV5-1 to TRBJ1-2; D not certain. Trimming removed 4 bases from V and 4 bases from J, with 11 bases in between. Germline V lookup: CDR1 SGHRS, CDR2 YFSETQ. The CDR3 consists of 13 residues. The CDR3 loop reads CASSMTEAYGYTF. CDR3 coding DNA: TGCGCCAGCAGCATGACGGAAGCCTATGGCTACACCTTC.